This T cell receptor (beta chain) was sequenced for a study of blood T cell repertoires in COVID-19. Study overall: Specimens from acute and convalescent COVID-19 originated in the United States, Italy and Spain.

Sequencing used immunoSEQ multiplex PCR; TCRdb keeps in-frame clones, though not all of them. The sample yields about 140,000 clones, approximately 86% seen once. Looked up from germline, CDR1 is MNHNS and CDR2 is SASEGT. The CDR3 runs to 16 residues. Germline trimming cut 4 bases from V and 3 bases from J; bases unmatched to any gene: 4. Input material: peripheral blood. The receptor was isolated from a human donor in a cohort sampled during active COVID-19. This chain links TRBV6-1 with TRBJ1-4; TRBD1 aligns across 11 bases. CDR3 sequence reads: CASSAGGQGANEKLFF. The CDR3, as DNA: TGTGCCAGCAGTGCAGGGGGACAGGGGGCTAATGAAAAACTGTTTTTT.